The 23 T cell receptor beta chains presented below share a single source sample, sequenced in a study of CD8+ T cells in alopecia areata. Alopecia areata patients provided lesional scalp punch biopsies and peripheral blood. RNA was extracted and reverse transcribed into cDNA as the sequencing template. The protocol was immunoSEQ multiplex PCR, while the TCRdb copy is restricted to in-frame clones and leaves out a portion. The profile covers about 12,000 clones, with roughly three fifths appearing a single time and 10% to 15% taken by the ten largest. Input material: skin. The source is a human donor with alopecia areata.

This clone was seen a handful of times. The chain is built from TRBV6-5 and TRBJ2-1; D unclear. The CDR3 is 15 residues long. V lost 0 bases to trimming and J lost 4 bases, with 10 bases between them. The germline CDR1 and CDR2 sequences are MNHEY and SVGAGI. CDR3 sequence reads: CASSYSQPPYNEQFF. The CDR3 DNA reads as TGTGCCAGCAGTTACTCCCAGCCTCCTTACAATGAGCAGTTCTTC.

This clone was counted between two and nine times. The V gene is TRBV25-1, the J gene TRBJ1-6, with 8 bases identical to TRBD1. This CDR3 spans 13 amino acids. Looked up from germline, CDR1 is MGHDK and CDR2 is SYGVNS. V shed 6 bases, J shed 10 bases, and the junction held 5 bases outside the gene matches. DNA of the CDR3: TGTGCCAGCAGAGGACAGGGCGGCTCACCCCTCCACTTT. Translation gives CASRGQGGSPLHF.

This clone was counted between two and nine times. V gene TRBV12-5 combines with J gene TRBJ2-2; D unclear. Germline assignment: CDR1 LGHNT and CDR2 FRNRAP. The V gene lost 0 bases and the J gene lost 6 bases, with 5 bases spanning the gap. The length of the CDR3 is 13 residues. CDR3 sequence reads: CASGLVISGELFF. The CDR3 DNA reads TGTGCTAGTGGTTTGGTAATCTCCGGGGAGCTGTTTTTT.

This clone was observed a handful of times. The chain recombines TRBV28 with TRBJ2-1; D is tentatively TRBD1 or TRBD2 (7 bases each). CDR3 length: 13 residues. Germline CDR1 and CDR2: MDHEN and SYDVKM. As DNA, the CDR3 is TGTGCTCACAGGGGAGGGAGGCACAATGAGCAGTTCTTC. It encodes CAHRGGRHNEQFF.

This clone is medium-sized in the sample. The chain uses TRBV28 and TRBJ2-2; 12 positions match TRBD2. The germline V gene has CDR1 MDHEN and CDR2 SYDVKM. V was clipped by 1 base and J by 6 bases; unmatched bases: 6. The CDR3 runs to 17 residues. Here the CDR3 reads CASSLFELAGGPGELFF. CDR3 bases: TGTGCCAGCAGTTTATTTGAACTAGCGGGAGGTCCCGGGGAGCTGTTTTTT.

The CDR3 here is CASTHLTGARNTIYF. DNA of the CDR3: TGTGCCAGCACTCATCTTACAGGGGCCCGAAACACCATATATTTT. The rearrangement joins TRBV6-5 to TRBJ1-3; the match to TRBD1 covers 7 bases. The CDR3 extends over 15 amino acids. CDR1 is MNHEY, CDR2 SVGAGI, per germline. After removal of 7 bases from V and 5 bases from J, the junction contained 11 bases not matched to a gene.

The rearrangement links TRBV5-1 to TRBJ2-2; D remains ambiguous. This CDR3 is 15 amino acids long. Germline V CDR1 and CDR2: SGHRS, YFSETQ. V dropped 1 base and J dropped 1 base, with 8 bases sitting between them. The CDR3: CASSLIGRNTGELFF. The DNA for the CDR3 is TGCGCCAGCAGCTTGATCGGCAGGAACACCGGGGAGCTGTTTTTT. The full variable domain, with the rest looked up from reference TRBV5-1 and TRBJ2-2, is KAGVTQTPRYLIKTRGQQVTLSCSPISGHRSVSWYQQTPGQGLQFLFEYFSETQRNKGNFPGRFSGRQFSNSRSEMNVSTLELGDSALYLCASSLIGRNTGELFFGEGSRLTVL.

J is TRBJ2-6 and V is TRBV9, with D perhaps TRBD1 (5 bases). This CDR3 contains 15 residues. Trimming stripped 4 bases from V and 1 base from J, with 9 bases between. CDR1 SGDLS and CDR2 YYNGEE come from the germline V gene. CDR3 in DNA: TGTGCCAGCAGCTTCGACAGATCTGGGGCCAACGTCCTGACTTTC. Translation gives CASSFDRSGANVLTF.

V usage is TRBV29-1 and J usage is TRBJ2-1, with D hard to call. Germline V lookup: CDR1 SQVTM, CDR2 ANQGSEA. This CDR3 contains 10 residues. V gave up 4 bases and J gave up 7 bases, with 5 bases separating them. The CDR3 here is CSVGPNEQFF. The CDR3 DNA reads TGCAGCGTTGGCCCGAATGAGCAGTTCTTC.

The chain recombines TRBV19 with TRBJ2-3, with 9 bases matching TRBD2. Trimming took 5 bases from V and 5 from J; bases not matched to a gene: 17. CDR1 and CDR2 (germline): LNHDA, SQIVND (reference sequence). The CDR3 is 18 amino acids. In nucleotides, the CDR3 is TGTGCCAGTAGTCCAGGGCTAGCGGGACACCGTCGGATAGATACGCAGTATTTT. Encoded protein: CASSPGLAGHRRIDTQYF.

Written as DNA, the CDR3 is TGTGCCAGCAGCGTAGAGGCAGCCAGCAAAGAGACCCAGTACTTC. It yields the protein CASSVEAASKETQYF. The chain combines TRBV9 with TRBJ2-5, with D unresolved. Germline-derived CDR1 and CDR2 are SGDLS and YYNGEE. CDR3 length: 15 residues. The V end was cut by 0 bases, the J end by 3 bases, with 12 bases between. The full variable domain, with the rest looked up from reference TRBV9 and TRBJ2-5, is DSGVTQTPKHLITATGQRVTLRCSPRSGDLSVYWYQQSLDQGLQFLIQYYNGEERAKGNILERFSAQQFPDLHSELNLSSLELGDSALYFCASSVEAASKETQYFGPGTRLLVL.

The rearrangement uses TRBV30 and TRBJ1-5; D is possibly TRBD1 (6 bases). Germline CDR1 reads GTSNPN; CDR2 reads SVGIG (reference sequence). The CDR3 contains 14 residues. Trimming cost V 1 base and J 1 base, with 8 bases left between them. The CDR3 DNA reads as TGTGCCTGGAGTGGGGACACGAGCAATCAGCCCCAGCATTTT. It translates to CAWSGDTSNQPQHF.

The chain combines TRBV5-6 with TRBJ1-1; 9 nucleotides match TRBD1. The V gene end was trimmed by 1 base and the J gene end by 0 bases; junction bases not matched to a gene: 4. The V gene's germline CDR1 is SGHDT and CDR2 YYEEEE. This CDR3 comprises 16 residues. The CDR3 bases are TGTGCCAGCAGCTTGCAACAGGGGGCACTGAACACTGAAGCTTTCTTT. It yields the protein CASSLQQGALNTEAFF.

The chain couples TRBV9 to TRBJ2-2; tentative D call: TRBD2 (7 bases). The V gene lost 2 bases and the J gene lost 0 bases, with 14 bases spanning the gap. The CDR3 has 17 residues. CDR1 is SGDLS and CDR2 is YYNGEE in the germline V gene. CDR3 sequence: CASSVWGAGANTGELFF. The DNA of the CDR3 is TGTGCCAGCAGCGTGTGGGGGGCGGGAGCGAACACCGGGGAGCTGTTTTTT.

V gene TRBV4-3 combines with J gene TRBJ2-7, with 10 bases lining up with TRBD1. CDR3 length: 16 amino acids. After removal of 4 bases from V and 4 bases from J, the junction contained 10 bases not matched to a gene. From germline, CDR1 is LGHNA and CDR2 YSLEER. This chain's CDR3 is CASSLQMTGGWYEQYF. The DNA of the CDR3 is TGCGCCAGCAGCCTCCAAATGACAGGGGGCTGGTACGAGCAGTACTTC.

V and J are TRBV6-1 and TRBJ2-7; TRBD1 might be the D (5 bases). CDR3 size: 15 residues. Trimming stripped 5 bases from V and 5 bases from J, with 19 bases between. Germline assignment: CDR1 MNHNS and CDR2 SASEGT. In nucleotides, the CDR3 is TGTGCCAGCAGTCCACCCAGGGAACCCAAGGACGAGCAGTACTTC. Translated: CASSPPREPKDEQYF.

The chain is built from TRBV5-1 and TRBJ2-1; 9 bases match TRBD2. In germline, CDR1 is SGHRS, CDR2 YFSETQ. J lost 10 bases, V lost 5 bases, and 7 bases had no gene match. This CDR3 region has 13 residues. CDR3 amino acids: CASSGGGAGEQFF. For the CDR3, the DNA is TGCGCCAGCAGTGGCGGGGGGGCCGGGGAGCAGTTCTTC.

CDR3 sequence reads: CATRTDVVSNQPQHF. CDR3 bases: TGTGCCACTCGGACAGACGTGGTAAGCAATCAGCCCCAGCATTTT. The gene calls are TRBV19 and TRBJ1-5; D perhaps matches TRBD1 (6 bases). The germline V and J ends were trimmed by 10 bases and 1 base, with 17 bases remaining between them. Germline values: CDR1 LNHDA, CDR2 SQIVND (reference sequence). There are 15 residues in the CDR3.

CDR3 nucleotides: TGTGCCAGCAGTCCAGGGACTTCCTACGAGCAGTACTTC. Its translation is CASSPGTSYEQYF. This chain links TRBV27 with TRBJ2-7; the D gene is possibly TRBD2 (6 bases). This CDR3 has 13 amino acids. V was pared by 5 bases and J by 1 base, with 9 bases between. Germline-derived CDR1 and CDR2 are MNHEY and SMNVEV (reference sequence).

The V call is TRBV5-4, the J call TRBJ2-1, with TRBD2 matching 16 bases. This CDR3 comprises 15 residues. V was clipped by 4 bases and J by 8 bases; unmatched bases: 3. Germline assignment: CDR1 SGHNT and CDR2 YYREEE (reference sequence). CDR3 sequence (DNA): TGTGCCAGCAGCCCGGGACTAGCGGGAGGGGATGAGCAGTTCTTC. Translation gives CASSPGLAGGDEQFF.

The chain employs TRBV6-6 and TRBJ1-1; a weak D match, TRBD1 (5 bases). Germline CDR1 and CDR2: MNHNY and SVGAGI (reference sequence). The CDR3 totals 15 residues. With 10 bases removed from V and 3 bases from J, the gap between germline ends came to 21 bases. The CDR3: CATTKWEKGDTEAFF. CDR3 DNA: TGTGCCACTACAAAGTGGGAGAAAGGGGACACTGAAGCTTTCTTT.

The chain has TRBV5-6 and TRBJ2-5; D perhaps matches TRBD2 (7 bases). With 3 bases removed from V and 0 bases from J, the gap between germline ends came to 18 bases. Germline V gene lookup returns CDR1 SGHDT and CDR2 YYEEEE. The CDR3 extends over 17 amino acids. DNA for the CDR3: TGTGCCAGCAGCTCTGTCGCGGGGGCAGGCTACCAAGAGACCCAGTACTTC. As protein: CASSSVAGAGYQETQYF.

This sequence joins TRBV9 and TRBJ1-6; a weak D match, TRBD1 (6 bases). The V gene's germline CDR1 is SGDLS and CDR2 YYNGEE. V gave up 0 bases and J gave up 10 bases, with 23 bases separating them. This CDR3 spans 18 amino acids. The CDR3 spells CASSVGLYQDSRGSPLHF. Written as DNA, the CDR3 is TGTGCCAGCAGCGTAGGGTTATACCAGGACAGTCGAGGGTCACCCCTCCACTTT.